The clone carrying this T cell receptor (beta chain) was seen only once. The entry originates in a study of cytomegalovirus exposure and HLA in healthy donors. This CDR3 region has 16 residues. Trimming shortened V by 5 bases and J by 3 bases, and 17 bases separated the two germline ends. Looked up from germline, CDR1 is SGHTA and CDR2 is FQGNSA. Primers for the PCR totalled 60 Vbeta and 13 Jbeta. Clones were read by immunoSEQ multiplex PCR, and TCRdb kept only the in-frame ones, dropping some. The sample shows approximately 150,000 clones, around 75% of them seen only once. J is TRBJ2-1 and V is TRBV7-2; D may be TRBD1 (6 bases). The sample taken for sequencing was PBMCs. The TCR comes from a woman in her thirties in good health and CMV-seronegative. CDR3 amino acids: CASSPLGQLYYNEQFF. CDR3 coding DNA: TGTGCCAGCAGCCCACTCGGACAGTTGTACTACAATGAGCAGTTCTTC.